This T cell receptor beta chain was obtained from a study of blood T cell repertoires in COVID-19. Turning to the study itself: COVID-19 samples, acute and convalescent, were from the United States, Italy and Spain. T cells, B-cell-depleted T cells, or PBMCs provided the cDNA or gDNA that served as material.

Original analysis: Estimated nucleated cell counts came from reference gene primer amplification. Data came from immunoSEQ multiplex PCR; TCRdb stores just in-frame clones and leaves some out. V, J and clone size derive from that table, while D and trimming were established from the DNA sequence. The repertoire has 130,000 or so clones, around nine tenths of them found once; the top ten carry less than 2%. The CDR3 consists of 14 residues. Germline-derived CDR1 and CDR2 are SGHRS and YFSETQ. V was cut by 0 bases and J by 1 base, with 7 bases left in between. The receptor's source is a woman between 55 and 75 years old with acute or convalescent COVID-19. Sequencing was done on a sample of peripheral blood. The chain combines TRBV5-1 with TRBJ2-5; D may be TRBD1 (5 bases). CDR3 residues: CASSLGQSQETQYF. CDR3 nucleotide sequence: TGCGCCAGCAGCTTGGGACAGTCCCAAGAGACCCAGTACTTC.